One T cell receptor beta chain is described in this entry. Its antigen has not been determined. Base qualities are not recorded, but no much larger clone differs from it by a single base. This specimen belongs to a study of CD8 T cells in Susac syndrome (dated by TCRdb to between 2017 and 2020). For the study in its entirety: Of the Susac syndrome patients who were sequenced, more than five had clinically active disease and eight or nine were in clinical remission. The study compared CD8+ T cell repertoire clonality among approximately twelve healthy donors, 14 Susac syndrome patients and around 16 multiple sclerosis patients. At blood withdrawal, Susac syndrome patients were therapy-naive, treated with corticosteroids (with IVIg additionally given to some), or treated with IVIg alone. Whether CD8+ T cell activation and differentiation in Susac syndrome was antigen driven was tested using repertoire sequencing. Points the paper makes about the study in general: The number of individuals in the TCR sequencing and HLA analysis was acknowledged as relatively small. Susac syndrome CD8+ repertoires showed clonal expansion, highest in CD8+ TEMRA cells and greater in clinically active than remitting patients. Looking at Susac-specific public clones, the researchers identified some 15 in the total CD8+ repertoire and a few in the CD8+ TEMRA repertoire.

CDR3 length: 15 amino acids, cysteine to phenylalanine. Only CDR3 DNA remains: 45 bases, in frame from the first base. Per the germline V gene, SNHLY is the CDR1 and FYNNEI is the CDR2. At the junction V is shortened by 8 bases and J by 0 bases, with 13 bases in between. RNA was extracted using the RNeasy kit, and roughly 0.45 to 1 microgram was reverse transcribed with random hexamers. The immunoSEQ multiplex PCR assay, covering 54 Vbeta and 13 Jbeta segments, was used to amplify TCR beta CDR3 regions. Bias from PCR amplification was corrected by using a synthetic template baseline for primer optimization and for computational correction. The authors processed their data as follows. Only productive sequences were kept, with reads annotated to V, D and J genes according to IMGT and analyzed in immunoSEQ Analyzer. Clonality was calculated as one minus the Shannon entropy normalized by log2 of the number of productive unique sequences. For each patient and control, public and private clones were evaluated within the 100 most prevalent clones. A clone was defined as Susac-specific if it was absent from the healthy and MS cohorts, from about a thousand published viral clones and from other ImmuneACCESS disease sequences. The raw public data were reprocessed by TCRdb itself: fastp quality trimming at Q25, MiXCR clonotype calling, in-frame beta chains only. Under each unique CDR3 protein, matching rows form one entry showing the most common genes and DNA. TCRdb's processing, not the authors' own work, is the source of the V and J calls. The sample has fewer than 90,000 distinct CDR3 sequences on record, approximately 93% of them singletons. The ten largest clones represent less than 0.55% of the sample.

Peripheral blood CD8+ and CD4+ T cells from healthy donors, Susac syndrome patients and multiple sclerosis patients were profiled by high-throughput TCR beta sequencing. Recently defined diagnostic criteria for definite or probable disease were met by the Susac syndrome patients. Bulk CD8+ and CD4+ T cells were purified by magnetic negative isolation, while CD8+ TEMRA cells were enriched using FACS. Blood was drawn into EDTA tubes, processed within 24 hours, and PBMCs were isolated by density gradient centrifugation. PBMCs intended for TCR sequencing were cryopreserved in liquid nitrogen and were subsequently thawed in a 37 degrees C water bath. A purity of at least 90% was achieved for sorted or isolated CD4+, CD8+ and CD8+ TEMRA cells.

Here the chain combines TRBV2 and TRBJ2-2; the D element could tentatively be TRBD1 or TRBD2, as 6 bases agree for each. The sequence derives from a human donor with Susac syndrome. The sample taken for sequencing was CD8+ T cells from PBMCs. Read as DNA, the sequence is TGTGCCAGCCTCCGGGGGCCCACGAACACCGGGGAGCTGTTTTTT. Translation gives CASLRGPTNTGELFF. Where the CDR3 stops, the reference TRBV2 and TRBJ2-2 genes take over; the full variable domain is EPEVTQTPSHQVTQMGQEVILRCVPISNHLYFYWYRQILGQKVEFLVSFYNNEISEKSEIFDDQFSVERPDGSNFTLKIRSTKLEDSAMYFCASLRGPTNTGELFFGEGSRLTVL.